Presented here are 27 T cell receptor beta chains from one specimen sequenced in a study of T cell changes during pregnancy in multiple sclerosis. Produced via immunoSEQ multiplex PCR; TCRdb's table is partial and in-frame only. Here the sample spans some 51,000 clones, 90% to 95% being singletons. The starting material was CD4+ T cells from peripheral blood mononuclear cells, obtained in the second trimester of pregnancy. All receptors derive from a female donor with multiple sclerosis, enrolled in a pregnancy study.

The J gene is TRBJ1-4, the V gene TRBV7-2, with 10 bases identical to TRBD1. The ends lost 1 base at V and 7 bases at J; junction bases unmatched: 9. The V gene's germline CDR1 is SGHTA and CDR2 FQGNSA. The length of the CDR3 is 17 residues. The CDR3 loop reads CASSLGGRTGGFEKLFF. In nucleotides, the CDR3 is TGTGCCAGCAGCTTAGGGGGTAGGACAGGGGGGTTTGAAAAACTGTTTTTT.

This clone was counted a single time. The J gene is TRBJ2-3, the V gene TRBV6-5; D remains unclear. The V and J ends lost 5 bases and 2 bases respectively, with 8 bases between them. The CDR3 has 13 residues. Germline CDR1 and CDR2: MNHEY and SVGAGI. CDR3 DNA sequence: TGTGCCAGCAGTGTTCGTTACACAGATACGCAGTATTTT. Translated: CASSVRYTDTQYF.

Here the CDR3 reads CASSQLGSSTDTQYF. CDR3 sequence (DNA): TGTGCCAGCAGCCAACTAGGCTCTAGCACAGATACGCAGTATTTT. The rearrangement links TRBV4-2 to TRBJ2-3; D unresolved. V lost 2 bases and J lost 0, with 9 bases in between. Germline-derived CDR1 and CDR2 are LGHNA and YNFKEQ. The CDR3 covers 15 residues.

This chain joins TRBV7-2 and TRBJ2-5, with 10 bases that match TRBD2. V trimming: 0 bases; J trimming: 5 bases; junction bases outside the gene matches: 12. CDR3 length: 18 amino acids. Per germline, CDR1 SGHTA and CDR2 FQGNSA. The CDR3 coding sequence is TGTGCCAGCAGCTTAGCCCGACTAGCGGGCTCCAGGGGGGAGACCCAGTACTTC. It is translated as CASSLARLAGSRGETQYF.

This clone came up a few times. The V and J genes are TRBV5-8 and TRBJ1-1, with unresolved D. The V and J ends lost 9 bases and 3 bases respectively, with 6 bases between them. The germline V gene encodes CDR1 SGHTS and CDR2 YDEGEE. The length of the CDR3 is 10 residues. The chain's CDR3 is CATTDTEAFF. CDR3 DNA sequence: TGTGCCACTACGGACACTGAAGCTTTCTTT.

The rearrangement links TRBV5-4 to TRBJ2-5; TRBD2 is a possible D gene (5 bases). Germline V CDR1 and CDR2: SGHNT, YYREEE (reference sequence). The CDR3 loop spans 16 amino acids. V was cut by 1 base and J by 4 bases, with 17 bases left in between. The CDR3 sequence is CASSLSGGRGAETQYF. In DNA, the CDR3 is TGTGCCAGCAGCTTGTCTGGCGGGCGAGGTGCAGAGACCCAGTACTTC.

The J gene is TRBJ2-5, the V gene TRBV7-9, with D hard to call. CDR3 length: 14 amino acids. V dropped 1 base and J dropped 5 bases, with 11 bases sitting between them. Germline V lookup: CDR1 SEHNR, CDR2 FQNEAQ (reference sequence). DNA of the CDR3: TGTGCCAGCAGCTTAGAAGAGCTCCGGGAGACCCAGTACTTC. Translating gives CASSLEELRETQYF.

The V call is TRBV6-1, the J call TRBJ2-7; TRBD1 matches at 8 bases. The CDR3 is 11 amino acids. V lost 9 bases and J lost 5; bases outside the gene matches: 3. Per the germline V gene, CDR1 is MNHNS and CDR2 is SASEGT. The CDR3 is CASKTGDEQYF. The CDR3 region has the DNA TGTGCCAGTAAGACAGGGGACGAGCAGTACTTC.

This CDR3 reads CASSYWGGVWTEAFF. The CDR3 DNA sequence: TGTGCCAGCAGTTACTGGGGGGGCGTTTGGACTGAAGCTTTCTTT. The V call is TRBV6-5, the J call TRBJ1-1; a possible D gene is TRBD1 (6 bases). CDR1 MNHEY and CDR2 SVGAGI come from the germline V gene. CDR3 length: 15 amino acids. V shed 1 base and J shed 5 bases, with 14 bases lying between them.

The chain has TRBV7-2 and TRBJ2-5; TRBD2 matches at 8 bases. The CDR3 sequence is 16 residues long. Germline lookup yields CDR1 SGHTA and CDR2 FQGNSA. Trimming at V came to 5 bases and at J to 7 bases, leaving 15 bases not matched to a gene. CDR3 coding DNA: TGTGCCAGCAGCCCTTTAGGGCGGGGGGAGGTGGGGACCCAGTACTTC. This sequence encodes CASSPLGRGEVGTQYF. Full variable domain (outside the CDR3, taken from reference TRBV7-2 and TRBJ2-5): GAGVSQSPSNKVTEKGKDVELRCDPISGHTALYWYRQSLGQGLEFLIYFQGNSAPDKSGLPSDRFSAERTGGSVSTLTIQRTQQEDSAVYLCASSPLGRGEVGTQYFGPGTRLLVL.

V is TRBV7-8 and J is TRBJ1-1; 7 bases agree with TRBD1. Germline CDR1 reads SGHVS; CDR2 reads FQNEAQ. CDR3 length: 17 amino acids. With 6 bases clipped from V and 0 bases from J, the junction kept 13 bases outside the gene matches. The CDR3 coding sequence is TGTGCCAGCAGTCTGAGACAGGGAGAGGGGATGAACACTGAAGCTTTCTTT. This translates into CASSLRQGEGMNTEAFF.

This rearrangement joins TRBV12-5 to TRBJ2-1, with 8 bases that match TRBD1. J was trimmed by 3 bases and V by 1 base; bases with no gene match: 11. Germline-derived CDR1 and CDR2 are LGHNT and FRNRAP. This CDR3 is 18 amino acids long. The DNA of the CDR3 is TGTGCTAGTGGTTTGGGGATCCCGGGACAGGACCTCTACAATGAGCAGTTCTTC. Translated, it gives CASGLGIPGQDLYNEQFF.

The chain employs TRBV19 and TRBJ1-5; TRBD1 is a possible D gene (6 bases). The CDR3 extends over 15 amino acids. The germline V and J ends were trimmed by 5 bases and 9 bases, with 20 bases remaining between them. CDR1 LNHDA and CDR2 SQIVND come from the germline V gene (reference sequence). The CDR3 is CASSADRWAHWPQHF. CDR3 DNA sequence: TGTGCCAGTAGTGCCGACAGGTGGGCTCATTGGCCCCAGCATTTT.

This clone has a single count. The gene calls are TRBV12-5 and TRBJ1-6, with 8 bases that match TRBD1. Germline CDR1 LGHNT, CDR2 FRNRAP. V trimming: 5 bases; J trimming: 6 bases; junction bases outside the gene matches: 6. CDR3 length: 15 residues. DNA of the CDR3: TGTGCTAGTGGTACAGGACAGGGCACTAATTCACCCCTCCACTTT. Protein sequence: CASGTGQGTNSPLHF.

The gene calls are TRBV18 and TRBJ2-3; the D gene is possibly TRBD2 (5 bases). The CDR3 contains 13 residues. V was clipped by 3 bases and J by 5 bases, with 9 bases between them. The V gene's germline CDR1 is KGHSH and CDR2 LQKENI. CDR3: CASSPPGEDTQYF. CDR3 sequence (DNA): TGTGCCAGCTCACCCCCCGGGGAAGATACGCAGTATTTT.

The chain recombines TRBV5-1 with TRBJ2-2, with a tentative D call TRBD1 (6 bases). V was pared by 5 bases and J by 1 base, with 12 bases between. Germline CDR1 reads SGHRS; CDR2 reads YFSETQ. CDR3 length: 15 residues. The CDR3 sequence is CASSWDTLNTGELFF. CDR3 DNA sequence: TGCGCCAGCAGTTGGGACACATTGAACACCGGGGAGCTGTTTTTT.

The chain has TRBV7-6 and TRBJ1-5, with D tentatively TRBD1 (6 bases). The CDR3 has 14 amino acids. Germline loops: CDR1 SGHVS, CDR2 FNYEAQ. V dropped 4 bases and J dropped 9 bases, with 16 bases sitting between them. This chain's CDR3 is CASSSRDNEGPQHF. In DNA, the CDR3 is TGTGCCAGCAGCTCCCGGGACAATGAAGGGCCCCAGCATTTT.

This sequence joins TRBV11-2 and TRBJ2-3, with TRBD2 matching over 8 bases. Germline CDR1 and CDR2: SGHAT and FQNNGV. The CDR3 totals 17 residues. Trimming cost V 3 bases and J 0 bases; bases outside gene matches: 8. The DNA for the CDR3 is TGTGCCAGCAGCTTTGGGGCGGGGGGACCTAGCACAGATACGCAGTATTTT. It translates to CASSFGAGGPSTDTQYF.

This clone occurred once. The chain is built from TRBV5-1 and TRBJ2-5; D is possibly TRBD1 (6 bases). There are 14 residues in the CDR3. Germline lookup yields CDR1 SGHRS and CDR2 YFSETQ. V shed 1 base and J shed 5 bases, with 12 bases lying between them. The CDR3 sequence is CASSLLQGDETQYF. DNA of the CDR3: TGCGCCAGCAGCTTGCTACAGGGTGATGAGACCCAGTACTTC.

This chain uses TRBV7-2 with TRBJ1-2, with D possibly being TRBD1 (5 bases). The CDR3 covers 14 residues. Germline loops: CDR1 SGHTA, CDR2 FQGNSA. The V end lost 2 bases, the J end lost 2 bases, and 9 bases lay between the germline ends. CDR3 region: CASSLSAGNYGYTF. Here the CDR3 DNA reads TGTGCCAGCAGCTTAAGCGCAGGGAACTATGGCTACACCTTC.

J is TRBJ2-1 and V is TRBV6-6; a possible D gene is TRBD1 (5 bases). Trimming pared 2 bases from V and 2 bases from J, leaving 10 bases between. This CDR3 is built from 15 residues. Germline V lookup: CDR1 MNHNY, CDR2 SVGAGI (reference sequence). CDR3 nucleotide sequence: TGTGCCAGCAGTTACGGGCAGGGCACCTACAATGAGCAGTTCTTC. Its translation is CASSYGQGTYNEQFF.

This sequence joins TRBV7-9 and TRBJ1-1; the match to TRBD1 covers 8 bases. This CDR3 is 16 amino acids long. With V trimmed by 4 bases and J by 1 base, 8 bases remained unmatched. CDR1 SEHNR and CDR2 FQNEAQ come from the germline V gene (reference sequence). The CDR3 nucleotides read TGTGCCAGCAGCTCAAATCCCGGGACAGGGAACACTGAAGCTTTCTTT. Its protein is CASSSNPGTGNTEAFF.

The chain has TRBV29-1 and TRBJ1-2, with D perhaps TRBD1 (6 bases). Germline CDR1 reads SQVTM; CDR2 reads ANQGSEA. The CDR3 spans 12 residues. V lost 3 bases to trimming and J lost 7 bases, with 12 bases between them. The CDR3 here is CSVDRGGFGYTF. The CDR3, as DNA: TGCAGCGTTGATAGGGGGGGGTTTGGCTACACCTTC.

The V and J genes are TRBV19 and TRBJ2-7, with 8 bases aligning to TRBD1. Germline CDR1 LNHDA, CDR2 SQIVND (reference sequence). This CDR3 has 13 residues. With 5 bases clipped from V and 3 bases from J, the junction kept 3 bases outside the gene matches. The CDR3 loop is CASSEQGDYEQYF. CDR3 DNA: TGTGCCAGTAGTGAACAGGGGGACTACGAGCAGTACTTC.

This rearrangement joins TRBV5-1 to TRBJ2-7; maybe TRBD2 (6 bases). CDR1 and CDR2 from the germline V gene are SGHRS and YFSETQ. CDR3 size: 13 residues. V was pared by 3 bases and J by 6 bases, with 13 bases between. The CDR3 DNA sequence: TGCGCCAGCAGCTCAAGAAGCGGGCTCGAGCAGTACTTC. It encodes CASSSRSGLEQYF.

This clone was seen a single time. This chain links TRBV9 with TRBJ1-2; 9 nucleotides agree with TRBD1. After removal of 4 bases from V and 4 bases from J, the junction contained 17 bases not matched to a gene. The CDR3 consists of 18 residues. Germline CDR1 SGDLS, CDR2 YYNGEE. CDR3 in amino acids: CASSPTGTGQGLGYGYTF. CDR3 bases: TGTGCCAGCAGCCCGACAGGGACAGGGCAGGGTCTCGGCTATGGCTACACCTTC.

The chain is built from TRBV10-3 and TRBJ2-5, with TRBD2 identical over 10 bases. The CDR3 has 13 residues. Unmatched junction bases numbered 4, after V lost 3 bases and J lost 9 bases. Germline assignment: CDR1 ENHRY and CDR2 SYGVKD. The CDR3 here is CAISDGAGGPQYF. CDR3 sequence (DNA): TGTGCCATCAGTGATGGAGCGGGGGGGCCCCAGTACTTC.